The next 27 T cell receptor beta chains were all read from a single sample in a study of shared clonotypes between healthy human individuals. Clones were read by immunoSEQ multiplex PCR, and TCRdb kept only the in-frame ones, dropping some. The sample lists about 2.4 million clones; 93% were seen once. Sequencing was done on a sample of naive CD4+ T cells from PBMCs. Subset noted: CD45RA+ positively selected. These receptor sequences come from a man aged 18 to 29 in good health. Some clones in this sample may be carry-over from other donors' samples.

This chain joins TRBV23-1 and TRBJ2-1, with D hard to call. TRBV23-1 is designated an ORF whose function remains uncertain. Between the trimmed V and J ends, which lost 0 bases and 9 bases, there was a span of 12 bases. CDR3 size: 14 residues. The CDR3 protein is CASSQSWNYGEQFF. The CDR3 nucleotides are TGCGCCAGCAGTCAATCCTGGAACTATGGTGAGCAGTTCTTC.

The chain uses TRBV6-5 and TRBJ2-7, with TRBD2 as a possible D gene (6 bases). Trimming left V 2 bases short and J 5 bases short, with 13 bases between. The CDR3 length is 14 residues. CDR1 is MNHEY and CDR2 is SVGAGI in the germline V gene. The CDR3 spells CASSYNGSPHEQYF. The CDR3 DNA is TGTGCCAGCAGTTACAACGGGAGTCCCCACGAGCAGTACTTC.

The chain is built from TRBV19 and TRBJ1-5; D remains unclear. There are 12 residues in the CDR3. The V and J ends lost 3 bases and 4 bases respectively, with 4 bases between them. Germline-derived CDR1 and CDR2 are LNHDA and SQIVND (reference sequence). The CDR3 coding sequence is TGTGCCAGTAGTATGACAAATCAGCCCCAGCATTTT. It is translated as CASSMTNQPQHF.

The chain uses TRBV28 and TRBJ1-3; D possibly corresponds to TRBD1 (6 bases). Germline V lookup: CDR1 MDHEN, CDR2 SYDVKM. The CDR3 runs 15 residues. V lost 6 bases and J lost 3, with 15 bases in between. In DNA, the CDR3 is TGTGCCAGCAGGTCCCGGGGGCTTGGTGGAAACACCATATATTTT. As protein: CASRSRGLGGNTIYF.

V usage is TRBV18 and J usage is TRBJ2-2; perhaps TRBD2 as D (5 bases). The V and J ends lost 7 bases and 3 bases respectively, with 12 bases between them. Germline lookup yields CDR1 KGHSH and CDR2 LQKENI. There are 14 residues in the CDR3. DNA of the CDR3: TGTGCCAGCTTCAGGACGGGATACACCGGGGAGCTGTTTTTT. This sequence encodes CASFRTGYTGELFF.

The chain combines TRBV19 with TRBJ2-3; D call uncertain. Between the trimmed V and J ends, which lost 4 bases and 9 bases, there was a span of 20 bases. This CDR3 spans 15 amino acids. CDR1 and CDR2 from the germline V gene are LNHDA and SQIVND (reference sequence). The CDR3 DNA sequence: TGTGCCAGTAGTACCCCGCCCGATAAGGTGTTAACGCAGTATTTT. This sequence encodes CASSTPPDKVLTQYF. The whole variable domain, remainder taken from reference TRBV19 and TRBJ2-3, is DGGITQSPKYLFRKEGQNVTLSCEQNLNHDAMYWYRQDPGQGLRLIYYSQIVNDFQKGDIAEGYSVSREKKESFPLTVTSAQKNPTAFYLCASSTPPDKVLTQYFGPGTRLTVL.

The chain employs TRBV29-1 and TRBJ2-1; D call uncertain. Per germline, CDR1 SQVTM and CDR2 ANQGSEA. The V and J ends lost 7 bases and 9 bases respectively, with 19 bases between them. CDR3 length equals 13 residues. In DNA, the CDR3 is TGCAGCGCTGGGTGGGCGGCGGAGACTGAGCAGTTCTTC. Translation: CSAGWAAETEQFF.

V is TRBV19 and J is TRBJ2-2, with D perhaps matching TRBD2 (5 bases). The V end was cut by 3 bases, the J end by 0 bases, with 8 bases between. This CDR3 is 15 amino acids long. The V gene's germline CDR1 is LNHDA and CDR2 SQIVND (reference sequence). CDR3 nucleotide sequence: TGTGCCAGTAGTATCGCGCGGGCGAACACCGGGGAGCTGTTTTTT. Its translation is CASSIARANTGELFF.

This clone was picked up a small number of times. This chain joins TRBV30 and TRBJ1-5, with no clear D. Germline V lookup: CDR1 GTSNPN, CDR2 SVGIG (reference sequence). Trimming pared 2 bases from V and 3 bases from J, leaving 11 bases between. This CDR3 has 14 amino acids. The CDR3 DNA reads TGTGCCTGGAGTACGGGAGGGATCAATCAGCCCCAGCATTTT. It yields the protein CAWSTGGINQPQHF.

The J gene is TRBJ2-1, the V gene TRBV7-9, with 14 bases aligning to TRBD2. The CDR3 contains 15 residues. CDR1 and CDR2 from the germline V gene are SEHNR and FQNEAQ (reference sequence). Trimming cost V 5 bases and J 9 bases; bases outside gene matches: 6. The CDR3 loop is CASSPAGLAGAEQFF. The CDR3 nucleotides are TGTGCCAGCAGCCCGGCGGGACTAGCGGGAGCTGAGCAGTTCTTC.

The rearrangement uses TRBV28 and TRBJ2-7; 8 bases line up with TRBD2. The CDR3 is 15 residues long. V shed 6 bases, J shed 3 bases, and the junction held 10 bases outside the gene matches. Germline V gene lookup returns CDR1 MDHEN and CDR2 SYDVKM. The CDR3 loop reads CASRGGSGNIYEQYF. For the CDR3, the DNA is TGTGCCAGCAGAGGTGGTAGCGGGAATATCTACGAGCAGTACTTC.

The chain couples TRBV28 to TRBJ1-1; 7 bases align to TRBD1. The germline gives CDR1 MDHEN, CDR2 SYDVKM. The V segment lost 3 bases and the J segment 6 bases; nucleotides outside the gene matches: 10. The CDR3 totals 15 residues. The CDR3 loop reads CASSFQGGMISEAFF. For the CDR3, the DNA is TGTGCCAGCAGTTTTCAGGGGGGGATGATATCTGAAGCTTTCTTT.

The rearrangement joins TRBV28 to TRBJ1-3; perhaps TRBD1 as D (5 bases). Trimming cost V 6 bases and J 0 bases, with 12 bases left between them. CDR3 size: 15 residues. Germline loops: CDR1 MDHEN, CDR2 SYDVKM. The CDR3 bases are TGTGCCAGCAGCCTTACAGGATTCTCTGGAAACACCATATATTTT. The encoded protein is CASSLTGFSGNTIYF.

The chain carries TRBV29-1 and TRBJ2-7; D may correspond to TRBD1 or TRBD2 (5 bases each). Germline V CDR1 and CDR2: SQVTM, ANQGSEA. Trimming removed 7 bases from V and 1 base from J, with 20 bases in between. The CDR3 has 15 amino acids. The CDR3 nucleotides are TGCAGCGCCCAGCGTGGTTTGGGACGGTCCTACGAGCAGTACTTC. The encoded protein is CSAQRGLGRSYEQYF.

V gene TRBV4-1 combines with J gene TRBJ1-5; TRBD1 aligns across 7 bases. Germline CDR1 reads MGHRA; CDR2 reads YSYEKL. This CDR3 has 15 residues. The junction had 6 bases not matched to a gene; V was cut back by 4 bases and J by 3 bases. CDR3 bases: TGCGCCAGCAGCCGGATGGGACAGTTCAATCAGCCCCAGCATTTT. Protein product: CASSRMGQFNQPQHF.

V is TRBV12-5 and J is TRBJ2-1; maybe TRBD2 (6 bases). The CDR3 runs 15 residues. V gave up 1 base and J gave up 7 bases, with 14 bases separating them. Germline loops: CDR1 LGHNT, CDR2 FRNRAP. In DNA, the CDR3 is TGTGCTAGTGGTTTGGAAGCGGGTGGTGGGAATGAGCAGTTCTTC. This codes for CASGLEAGGGNEQFF.

The chain combines TRBV18 with TRBJ1-4; unclear D gene. The V end lost 5 bases, the J end lost 0 bases, and 7 bases lay between the germline ends. This CDR3 is 14 amino acids long. CDR1 KGHSH and CDR2 LQKENI come from the germline V gene. CDR3 in amino acids: CASSTVTTNEKLFF. The CDR3 DNA sequence: TGTGCCAGCTCAACGGTAACAACTAATGAAAAACTGTTTTTT. The full variable domain, with the rest looked up from reference TRBV18 and TRBJ1-4, is NAGVMQNPRHLVRRRGQEARLRCSPMKGHSHVYWYRQLPEEGLKFMVYLQKENIIDESGMPKERFSAEFPKEGPSILRIQQVVRGDSAAYFCASSTVTTNEKLFFGSGTQLSVL.

The V and J genes are TRBV7-3 and TRBJ2-7; D perhaps matches TRBD1 (5 bases). The V end was cut by 2 bases, the J end by 2 bases, with 10 bases between. The CDR3 is 14 amino acids. Looked up from germline, CDR1 is SGHTA and CDR2 is FQGTGA. Here the CDR3 DNA reads TGTGCCAGCAGCTTATACCAGGGTGCCTACGAGCAGTACTTC. Protein: CASSLYQGAYEQYF.

CDR3 residues: CASSGKFSPFF. DNA for the CDR3: TGTGCCAGCAGTGGGAAGTTTAGTCCGTTCTTC. The rearrangement joins TRBV28 to TRBJ2-1; D is undetermined. This CDR3 region has 11 residues. V gave up 5 bases and J gave up 15 bases, with 14 bases separating them. Looked up from germline, CDR1 is MDHEN and CDR2 is SYDVKM.

This clone was recorded only once. The V and J genes are TRBV30 and TRBJ2-3; 8 positions match TRBD1. The germline gives CDR1 GTSNPN, CDR2 SVGIG (reference sequence). The CDR3 contains 14 residues. V shed 8 bases, J shed 2 bases, and the junction held 9 bases outside the gene matches. CDR3 in DNA: TGTGCCGGGACAGGCGCGGGGTCCACAGATACGCAGTATTTT. It specifies CAGTGAGSTDTQYF.

CDR3 protein: CAISELSTGVYATNEKLFF. The DNA for the CDR3 is TGTGCCATCAGTGAGTTGAGTACAGGGGTATACGCAACTAATGAAAAACTGTTTTTT. This chain joins TRBV10-3 and TRBJ1-4; 7 positions agree with TRBD1. The CDR3 consists of 19 residues. Germline trimming cut 1 base from V and 0 bases from J; bases unmatched to any gene: 11. Per the germline V gene, CDR1 is ENHRY and CDR2 is SYGVKD.

The chain carries TRBV6-6 and TRBJ2-7, with 12 bases that match TRBD1. Unmatched junction bases numbered 8, after V lost 5 bases and J lost 6 bases. Looked up from germline, CDR1 is MNHNY and CDR2 is SVGAGI (reference sequence). This CDR3 spans 15 amino acids. The CDR3 here is CASSSAGTGGFEQYF. For the CDR3, the DNA is TGTGCCAGCAGTAGCGCCGGGACAGGGGGCTTCGAGCAGTACTTC.

The rearrangement joins TRBV9 to TRBJ2-7, with D perhaps TRBD1 or TRBD2 (5 bases each). This CDR3 spans 17 amino acids. The V and J ends lost 0 bases and 0 bases respectively, with 16 bases between them. Germline V gene lookup returns CDR1 SGDLS and CDR2 YYNGEE. The DNA of the CDR3 is TGTGCCAGCAGCGTAGCTTCAGGGAGTTTCAGCTCCTACGAGCAGTACTTC. It yields the protein CASSVASGSFSSYEQYF.

A remark on this clone: Other DNA sequences in this specimen translate into the identical CDR3. This rearrangement joins TRBV7-9 to TRBJ2-3; D remains ambiguous. V lost 1 base, J lost 4 bases, and 6 bases lay in between. Germline CDR1 is SEHNR and CDR2 is FQNEAQ (reference sequence). This CDR3 spans 13 amino acids. The CDR3 protein is CASSLVGSDTQYF. DNA of the CDR3: TGTGCCAGCAGCTTAGTCGGGTCAGATACGCAGTATTTT.

J is TRBJ2-5 and V is TRBV9; 7 bases are shared with TRBD2. The CDR3 runs 15 residues. The V segment lost 0 bases and the J segment 0 bases; nucleotides outside the gene matches: 2. The germline CDR1 and CDR2 sequences are SGDLS and YYNGEE. CDR3 sequence (DNA): TGTGCCAGCAGCGTAGACGGGGGGTACCAAGAGACCCAGTACTTC. Translation: CASSVDGGYQETQYF.

The chain has TRBV28 and TRBJ2-1; 12 bases match TRBD2. The V gene end was trimmed by 4 bases and the J gene end by 12 bases; junction bases not matched to a gene: 10. CDR3 length: 15 amino acids. Germline-derived CDR1 and CDR2 are MDHEN and SYDVKM. The CDR3 spells CASSSTTSGGLWQFF. CDR3 sequence (DNA): TGTGCCAGCAGTTCGACGACTAGCGGGGGTTTGTGGCAGTTCTTC.

The chain is built from TRBV11-3 and TRBJ2-1; 8 bases agree with TRBD2. V shed 8 bases and J 15 bases; nucleotides not matched to a gene: 24. The CDR3 contains 16 residues. Germline V gene data show CDR1 as SGHNT and CDR2 as YENEEA. The CDR3: CASQYTGRTGGPMGFF. CDR3 nucleotide sequence: TGTGCCAGCCAGTACACCGGGCGTACGGGAGGGCCGATGGGGTTCTTC. Filled out from reference TRBV11-3 and TRBJ2-1, the complete variable domain reads EAGVVQSPRYKIIEKKQPVAFWCNPISGHNTLYWYLQNLGQGPELLIRYENEEAVDDSQLPKDRFSAERLKGVDSTLKIQPAELGDSAVYLCASQYTGRTGGPMGFFGPGTRLTVL.